Listed below are T cell receptor beta chains from one sample, sequenced in a study of tumor-infiltrating lymphocytes in primary liver carcinoma. From the multiplex PCR reads, TCRdb called clonotypes with MiXCR, one entry per CDR3 protein. The sample has fewer than 85,000 distinct CDR3 sequences; 65% to 75% are singletons. Sequenced sample: tumor-adjacent normal liver tissue. These receptors were collected from a man aged 35-49 years with primary liver carcinoma and hepatitis B virus infection. Each CDR3 is given with its conserved first and last residue. Fields, in order: CDR3 protein, J gene, V gene.

CDR3 protein: CASSLFGTGNTEAFF; J gene: TRBJ1-1; V gene: TRBV7-6
CDR3 protein: CSAADGTSGSTETQYF; J gene: TRBJ2-5; V gene: TRBV20-1
CDR3 protein: CANSSNGMGRLYNEQFF; J gene: TRBJ2-1; V gene: TRBV11-1
CDR3 protein: CASIAWTVNNQPQHF; J gene: TRBJ1-5; V gene: TRBV6-6
CDR3 protein: CASSQARLQGNEHSF; J gene: TRBJ2-1; V gene: TRBV4-1
CDR3 protein: CSARGNTEAFF; J gene: TRBJ1-1; V gene: TRBV20-1
CDR3 protein: CASSFGHGRLAPYNEQLF; J gene: TRBJ2-1; V gene: TRBV6-2/TRBV6-3
CDR3 protein: CASSYYITDNEQFF; J gene: TRBJ2-1; V gene: TRBV12-3/TRBV12-4
CDR3 protein: CASSFRSSGRVYEQFF; J gene: TRBJ2-1; V gene: TRBV12-3/TRBV12-4
CDR3 protein: CPSSLDGLSGRYEQYF; J gene: TRBJ2-7; V gene: TRBV11-2
CDR3 protein: CSSSYSSPSSGNTIYF; J gene: TRBJ1-3; V gene: TRBV6-5
CDR3 protein: CASSTAGGPNSGANVLTF; J gene: TRBJ2-6; V gene: TRBV12-3/TRBV12-4
CDR3 protein: CSARDSAEFNQPQHF; J gene: TRBJ1-5; V gene: TRBV20-1
CDR3 protein: CASSRGRILSYEQYF; J gene: TRBJ2-7; V gene: TRBV4-2
CDR3 protein: CALEGRTTNEKLFF; J gene: TRBJ1-4; V gene: TRBV30
CDR3 protein: CASRLGRMETYEQYF; J gene: TRBJ2-7; V gene: TRBV6-2/TRBV6-3
CDR3 protein: CAGSLGPVNERFF; J gene: TRBJ2-1; V gene: TRBV11-3
CDR3 protein: CPSGYGTGTGRTGELSF; J gene: TRBJ2-2; V gene: TRBV6-2/TRBV6-3
CDR3 protein: CAGSLAGTKQYF; J gene: TRBJ2-7; V gene: TRBV11-1
CDR3 protein: CASSPRLDRSSYEQYF; J gene: TRBJ2-7; V gene: TRBV6-1
CDR3 protein: CANGDRSFGTNVLTF; J gene: TRBJ2-6; V gene: TRBV12-3/TRBV12-4
CDR3 protein: CASSLEQGLEGIQYF; J gene: TRBJ2-4; V gene: TRBV18
CDR3 protein: CASSSPTQSSYEQYF; J gene: TRBJ2-7; V gene: TRBV6-6
CDR3 protein: CLSSQATAYEQFF; J gene: TRBJ2-1; V gene: TRBV4-1
CDR3 protein: CASSLDRRQGGYEQYF; J gene: TRBJ2-7; V gene: TRBV11-2
CDR3 protein: CASSPRGYRTYEQYF; J gene: TRBJ2-7; V gene: TRBV11-2
CDR3 protein: CGSSPGQGDTEAFF; J gene: TRBJ1-1; V gene: TRBV5-6
CDR3 protein: CAISRTASRGSSYEQYF; J gene: TRBJ2-7; V gene: TRBV10-3
CDR3 protein: CANTRTASTDMQYF; J gene: TRBJ2-3; V gene: TRBV12-3/TRBV12-4